This T cell receptor beta chain appears in the sequencing data of a study of Tregs in tolerant kidney transplant recipients. Study-level findings and limits: Few patients were studied, so findings need validation in larger groups. Biological reproducibility was not directly addressed in this study.

To note about this clone: The antigen is unknown.

Using immunoSEQ multiplex PCR, the repertoire was profiled, and TCRdb retains in-frame clones only, with some absent. The sample lists tens of thousands of clones, around 83% occurring once. Unstimulated Tregs (CD4+CD25+CD127-) and CD4+CD25- non-Tregs were sorted from PBMCs. This CDR3 spans 15 amino acids. Trimming took off 0 bases at V and 4 bases at J, with 11 bases between the two ends. Germline V gene data show CDR1 as SGHRS and CDR2 as YFSETQ. This clonotype was sampled from a human donor in good health. J is TRBJ1-5 and V is TRBV5-1; no firm D call. The sample taken for sequencing was CD4+ T cells from blood. CDR3 in DNA: TGCGCCAGCAGCTTGGCCGGGGTAGGGAATCAGCCCCAGCATTTT. Translated: CASSLAGVGNQPQHF.